Each of the 4 T cell receptor beta chains below was sequenced from the same sample in a study of blood T cell repertoires in COVID-19. TCRdb keeps only in-frame clones here, not all; method: immunoSEQ multiplex PCR. Among about 33,000 clones listed, approximately 78% were seen once. Input material: peripheral blood. The receptors shown here come from an older man with acute or convalescent COVID-19.

The rearrangement links TRBV21-1 to TRBJ1-2; the table's D call, TRBD1, has no DNA check behind it. TRBV21-1 is designated a pseudogene. The CDR3 totals 13 residues. The CDR3 region has the DNA TGTGCCAGCAGCAAAGGGGGCAGTTGCGGCTACACCTTC. Translating gives CASSKGGSCGYTF.

The chain couples TRBV25-1 to TRBJ1-2; D not certain. Germline loops: CDR1 MGHDK, CDR2 SYGVNS. V was trimmed by 0 bases and J by 3 bases, leaving 11 bases between them. The CDR3 totals 15 residues. The CDR3 sequence is CASSEYHRTDYGYTF. For the CDR3, the DNA is TGTGCCAGCAGTGAATACCACAGAACTGACTATGGCTACACCTTC.

The chain combines TRBV28 with TRBJ1-6; a possible D gene is TRBD1 (6 bases). The V and J ends lost 10 bases and 4 bases respectively, with 17 bases between them. The CDR3 sequence is 15 residues long. Germline CDR1 and CDR2: MDHEN and SYDVKM. CDR3 sequence: CATLQRGQYNSPLHF. The CDR3 bases are TGTGCCACCCTCCAAAGAGGACAGTATAATTCACCCCTCCACTTT.

This clone appeared a few times. The chain couples TRBV2 to TRBJ1-2, with D tentatively TRBD1 (5 bases). The V and J ends lost 4 bases and 8 bases respectively, with 17 bases between them. The germline gives CDR1 SNHLY, CDR2 FYNNEI. The CDR3 runs 14 residues. CDR3 protein: CASSGPGHTGGYTF. The CDR3 region has the DNA TGTGCCAGCAGTGGGCCAGGACATACGGGCGGCTACACCTTC.